This TCR beta chain was observed in a study of CD8 T cells in ankylosing spondylitis. Study results and caveats: The study identified a TCR beta motif of roughly eight highly homologous variants that appeared characteristic of ankylosing spondylitis blood.

The sample holds many counts of this clonotype. Its target is unknown. It was by quantitative 5'-RACE with molecular barcodes that TCR beta libraries were made. TCRdb independently ran MiXCR on the 5' RACE reads; one entry per CDR3 protein. The table shows 450,000 to 550,000 distinct CDR3 sequences, with about 5.7% occurring only once. The sequence derives from a male donor with ankylosing spondylitis. Material: blood, either unsorted or a sorted T cell fraction (not recorded which).

In DNA form, the CDR3 reads TGCGCCAGCAGCCCGGACAGGCCAGAGACCCAGTACTTC. Translating it yields CASSPDRPETQYF. V and J are TRBV5-1 and TRBJ2-5; 7 bases map to TRBD1. Germline assignment: CDR1 SGHRS and CDR2 YFSETQ. After removal of 4 bases from V and 4 bases from J, the junction contained 4 bases not matched to a gene. There are 13 residues in the CDR3.